These T cell receptor beta chains were read from a single sample in a study of T cells after yellow fever vaccination. TCRdb itself ran the 5' RACE reads through MiXCR, one entry per CDR3 protein. The table includes 300,000 to 400,000 distinct CDR3 sequences, around 8.1% detected once. Source: PBMCs, taken about 41 days after the first yellow fever vaccination. These receptors originate from a man younger than 35 who received the YFV17D yellow fever vaccine. Each CDR3 is given with its conserved first and last residue. A D gene is named only where the DNA matches it firmly. Clone size appears in some rows only: once, few, many, or a class for an expanded clone.

CARGGGYEQYF	TGTGCCAGGGGGGGAGGCTACGAGCAGTACTTC	TRBV2	TRBJ2-7	few	NA
CASSQLGLSGETQYF	TGCGCCAGCAGCCAGCTAGGGCTTTCGGGGGAGACCCAGTACTTC	TRBV4-1	TRBJ2-5	NA	NA
CASTPLAGGPTYNEQFF	TGTGCCAGCACCCCGCTAGCGGGGGGTCCCACCTACAATGAGCAGTTCTTC	TRBV6-2/TRBV6-3	TRBJ2-1	few	TRBD2
CASSVAPENTEAFF	TGTGCCAGCAGCGTAGCCCCAGAAAACACTGAAGCTTTCTTT	TRBV9	TRBJ1-1	many	NA
CASSLALGAGPQYNEQFF	TGTGCCAGCAGCTTAGCCTTGGGAGCGGGACCACAATACAATGAGCAGTTCTTC	TRBV7-2	TRBJ2-1	few	TRBD2
CASSYSQVTYEQYF	TGTGCCAGCAGTTACTCCCAGGTGACCTACGAGCAGTACTTC	TRBV6-5	TRBJ2-7	few	NA
CASSLNRDLGQYF	TGTGCCAGCAGTTTGAACAGGGATCTCGGGCAGTACTTC	TRBV6-5	TRBJ2-7	NA	NA
CASSVDPVSTDTQYF	TGTGCCAGCAGCGTAGATCCGGTGAGCACAGATACGCAGTATTTT	TRBV9	TRBJ2-3	NA	NA
CATALMVRNTEAFF	TGTGCCACCGCGTTAATGGTACGAAACACTGAAGCTTTCTTT	TRBV14	TRBJ1-1	NA	NA
CASRQGTSEDTQYF	TGCGCCAGCAGACAAGGGACTAGCGAAGATACGCAGTATTTT	TRBV5-1	TRBJ2-3	many	TRBD2
CASSLGRDRGNQPQHF	TGTGCCAGCAGCTTGGGCCGGGACAGGGGGAATCAGCCCCAGCATTTT	TRBV5-5	TRBJ1-5	few	TRBD1
CSAVDRVAHYGYTF	TGCAGTGCTGTAGACAGGGTAGCCCACTATGGCTACACCTTC	TRBV20-1	TRBJ1-2	few	TRBD1
CATHGGTGELFF	TGTGCCACCCATGGGGGAACCGGGGAGCTGTTTTTT	TRBV10-3	TRBJ2-2	NA	NA
CAWSDTGALGGKLFF	TGTGCCTGGAGCGACACCGGGGCCCTCGGTGGAAAACTGTTTTTT	TRBV30	TRBJ1-4	NA	NA